This is a list of T cell receptor beta chains from one sample in a study of T cells after yellow fever vaccination. TCRdb fed the 5' RACE reads into MiXCR, producing one record per CDR3 protein. Here the sample spans hundreds of thousands of distinct CDR3 sequences, roughly 13% being singletons. The sequencing used PBMCs, collected on the day of the yellow fever booster vaccination. Receptors were obtained from a young man who received the YFV17D yellow fever vaccine. Both conserved end residues are part of each CDR3. The D gene is left open where the match is weak. Clone size, where shown, is once, few, many, or a class for clones that have expanded.

NA	few	TRBJ2-5	TRBV3-1	TGTGCCAGCAGCCAACAACTAGCAAGCGAGACCCAGTACTTC	CASSQQLASETQYF
NA	few	TRBJ1-1	TRBV3-1	TGTGCCAGCAGCCACACGGACAGGAACACTGAAGCTTTCTTT	CASSHTDRNTEAFF
TRBD1	NA	TRBJ2-5	TRBV10-3	TGTGCCATCAGCTGGACAGGGAGGTCTAAGGAGACCCAGTACTTC	CAISWTGRSKETQYF
NA	few	TRBJ2-7	TRBV20-1	TGCAGTGCTAGTGGACGGGAGGGCACAGGGGGCTTCAAAGGCTACGAGCAGTACTTC	CSASGREGTGGFKGYEQYF
NA	NA	TRBJ2-7	TRBV28	TGTGCCAGCAGTTCAACTACCTGCGAGCAGTACTTC	CASSSTTCEQYF
TRBD2	many	TRBJ2-1	TRBV10-3	TGTGCCTCCGAGGGTCGGCGGGAGGGCCTCTACAATGAGCAGTTCTTC	CASEGRREGLYNEQFF
NA	NA	TRBJ1-6	TRBV6-1	TGTGCCAGCAGTCGACAGGTGGGGGATTCACCCCTCCACTTT	CASSRQVGDSPLHF
NA	NA	TRBJ2-5	TRBV11-2	TGTGCCAGCAGCCTAACTCCCCAGTACTTC	CASSLTPQYF
TRBD1	many	TRBJ1-1	TRBV12-3/TRBV12-4	TGTGCCAGCAGCCGAGGGACAGTCAGCTACACTGAAGCTTTCTTT	CASSRGTVSYTEAFF
NA	few	TRBJ2-1	TRBV14	TGTGCCAGCAGCCAAGAAAGTGTGTACAATGAGCAGTTCTTC	CASSQESVYNEQFF
TRBD1	NA	TRBJ2-3	TRBV7-3	TGTGCCAGCAAAAGGGACAGGGGGACAGATACGCAGTATTTT	CASKRDRGTDTQYF
TRBD1	few	TRBJ2-7	TRBV3-1	TGTGCCAGCAACCAAGGGGGACAGGGGGCAAACGAGCAGTACTTC	CASNQGGQGANEQYF
NA	many	TRBJ1-1	TRBV6-2/TRBV6-3	TGTGCCAGCACTCGGCCACAACTCACTGAAGCTTTCTTT	CASTRPQLTEAFF
TRBD1	NA	TRBJ1-4	TRBV7-8	TGTGCCAGCAGCCCTAACGTAGGGGGCTCGGAAAAACTGTTTTTT	CASSPNVGGSEKLFF
NA	many	TRBJ2-1	TRBV7-9	TGTGCCAGCAGCTTAGAGGTAGCAGGTGAGCAGTTCTTC	CASSLEVAGEQFF
TRBD1	NA	TRBJ1-6	TRBV7-8	TGTGCCAGCAGCTTAGCGGGACAGGGAGGCTCACCCCTCCACTTT	CASSLAGQGGSPLHF
TRBD1	NA	TRBJ2-3	TRBV23-1	TGCGCCAGCAGTCTAAAATCCGGGACAGGGATAGAAGATACGCAGTATTTT	CASSLKSGTGIEDTQYF
NA	NA	TRBJ1-3	TRBV9	TGTGCCAGCAGCGAGTCCGAGAACACCATATATTTT	CASSESENTIYF
NA	few	TRBJ1-1	TRBV20-1	TGCAGTGCTACCTCCGGTCCCGGGGAGACTGAAGCTTTCTTT	CSATSGPGETEAFF
NA	few	TRBJ2-7	TRBV28	TGTGCCAGCAGTTTAAATTATGGGGGCAGGGGCTACGAGCAGTACTTC	CASSLNYGGRGYEQYF
TRBD2	NA	TRBJ2-7	TRBV5-1	TGCGCCAGCAGCCCCAGCGGACTAGCGGGAGGGCACGAGCAGTACTTC	CASSPSGLAGGHEQYF
TRBD2	NA	TRBJ2-5	TRBV7-9	TGTGCCAGCAGCCCTTCCCGGACTAGCGGGAGTGAGGAGACCCAGTACTTC	CASSPSRTSGSEETQYF
NA	NA	TRBJ2-5	TRBV12-3/TRBV12-4	TGTGCCAGCGCAACCCAAGAGACCCAGTACTTC	CASATQETQYF